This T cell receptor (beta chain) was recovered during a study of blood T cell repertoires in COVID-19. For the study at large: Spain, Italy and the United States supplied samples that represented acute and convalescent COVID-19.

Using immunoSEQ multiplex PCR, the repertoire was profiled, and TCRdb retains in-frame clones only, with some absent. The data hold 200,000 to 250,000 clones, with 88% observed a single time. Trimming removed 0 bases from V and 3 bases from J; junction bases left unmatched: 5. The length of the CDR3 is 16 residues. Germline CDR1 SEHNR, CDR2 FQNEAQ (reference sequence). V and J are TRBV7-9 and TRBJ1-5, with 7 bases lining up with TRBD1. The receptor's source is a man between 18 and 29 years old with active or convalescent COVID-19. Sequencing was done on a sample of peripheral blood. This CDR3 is CASSLATTGLNQPQHF. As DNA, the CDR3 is TGTGCCAGCAGCTTAGCCACGACAGGGCTCAATCAGCCCCAGCATTTT.